This TCR beta chain was identified during a study of T cell repertoires in cytomegalovirus infection. About the research overall: CMV epitopes in the study were HLA-C-restricted (recently identified) and HLA-B-restricted (well studied). Evidence of both CMV infection and a matching HLA type came from public TCR beta signatures.

Trimming removed 7 bases at V and 4 bases at J, with 5 bases between. The CDR3 extends over 11 amino acids. Broader study findings: The cumulative frequency of public TCR beta families identified carriers of CMV plus the relevant HLA.

A word on this clonotype: Antigen unknown.

TCRdb re-called the reads through MiXCR, storing one row per CDR3 protein. The sample yields approximately 730,000 distinct CDR3 sequences, roughly 36% seen once. The chain joins TRBV12-3 or TRBV12-4 to TRBJ1-3; a weak D match, TRBD1 (5 bases). The source material was cultured PBMCs, sampled from culture after CMV antigen stimulation. The sequence was collected from a human donor in good health (CMV status not recorded). Some clones in this sample may be carry-over from other donors' samples. CDR3 sequence (DNA): TGTGCCAGCAAGGGGGGAAACACCATATATTTT. This sequence encodes CASKGGNTIYF.